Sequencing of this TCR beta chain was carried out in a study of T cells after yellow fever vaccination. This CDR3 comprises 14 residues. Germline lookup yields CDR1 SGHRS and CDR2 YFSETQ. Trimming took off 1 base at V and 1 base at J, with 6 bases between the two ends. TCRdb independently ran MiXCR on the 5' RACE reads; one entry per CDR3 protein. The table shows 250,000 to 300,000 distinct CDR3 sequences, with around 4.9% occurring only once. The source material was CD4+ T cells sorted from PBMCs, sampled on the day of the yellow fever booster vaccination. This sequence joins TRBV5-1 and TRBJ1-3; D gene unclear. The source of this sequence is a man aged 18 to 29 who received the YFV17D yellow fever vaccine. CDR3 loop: CASSLMTSGNTIYF. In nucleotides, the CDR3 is TGCGCCAGCAGCTTGATGACATCTGGAAACACCATATATTTT. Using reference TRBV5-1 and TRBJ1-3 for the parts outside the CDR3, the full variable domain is KAGVTQTPRYLIKTRGQQVTLSCSPISGHRSVSWYQQTPGQGLQFLFEYFSETQRNKGNFPGRFSGRQFSNSRSEMNVSTLELGDSALYLCASSLMTSGNTIYFGEGSWLTVV.